The present entry profiles one TCR beta chain with its context. Its antigen remains unidentified. The sample holds no much larger clone one base away, and base qualities are not on file. The sample belongs to a study of blood T cell repertoires in COVID-19 (dated by TCRdb to between 2020 and 2021). Background on the whole study: Samples from collaborators originated in the United States, Italy and Spain and spanned both the acute and convalescent phases of COVID-19. The repertoires were released in a freely available public database meant as a resource for research on the immune response to SARS-CoV-2. The material from the prospective study consisted of cDNA or gDNA derived from T cells, B-cell-depleted T cells, or PBMCs. Where available, HLA class I and class II types were taken from metadata supplied by the sample provider and were not determined by assay-based typing. The dataset comprised deeply sampled blood TCRbeta repertoires from subjects exposed to, actively infected with, or recovered from COVID-19. The sample metadata nearly always contained a de-identified subject ID, COVID-19 status, age in years and sex. Samples were obtained from the ongoing ImmuneRACE study (first 160 participants) and from over 1,000 subjects provided by 6 global collaborators.

In the prospective study, participants were roughly 18 to 100 years old, resided in approximately 25 geographic areas of the United States, and were enrolled through a virtual design. In the prospective study, participants were assigned to cohorts based on the clinical history participants reported in a screening survey and a study questionnaire. Each participant in the prospective study had whole blood, serum and a nasopharyngeal or oropharyngeal swab collected by mobile phlebotomists. Participants in the prospective study had the option to provide additional blood draws and questionnaires over a roughly 2-month period. Blood samples from the prospective study were shipped frozen or at room temperature prior to DNA extraction. The immunoSEQ Assay, a bias-controlled multiplex PCR, was used to amplify TCRbeta CDR3 regions from genomic DNA. The authors processed their data as follows. The number of nucleated cells in each sample was estimated from the amplification of reference gene primers within the assay. Sequence reads were collapsed and filtered to measure the absolute abundance of every unique TCRbeta CDR3 rearrangement. Productive Simpson clonality was computed per sample as the square root of Simpson's diversity index over productive rearrangements. TCRdb re-hosts the immuneACCESS table, in-frame sequences only. Its copies lack some clones; in the studies checked, an unresolved V gene accounts for under half of them, and the cause for the rest is not known. V, J and clone size derive from that table, while D and trimming were established from the DNA sequence. The sample profile shows 350,000 to 400,000 clones; roughly 90% of them were found once. The top ten hold 0.97% of the sample.

The research as a whole found: How much clinical and demographic metadata was included differed by source and by participant, and the metadata was provided uncurated.

The specimen sequenced was PBMCs or T cells enriched from blood (not recorded which). The receptor comes from a woman aged 25 to 39 with acute COVID-19.

The bases read TGTGCCAGCAGCCAAGATCCAGTTTTAAGCTACGAGCAGTACTTC. The translation is CASSQDPVLSYEQYF. The receptor chain draws on TRBV14 and TRBJ2-7; too little of a D gene remains to name it. V and J are truncated by 0 bases and 3 bases respectively, leaving an intervening sequence of 12 bases. Spanning cysteine to phenylalanine, the CDR3 consists of 15 amino acids. Only the CDR3 region is kept as DNA, spanning 45 bases read in frame from base 1. From the germline V gene, CDR1 is SGHDN and CDR2 is FVKESK.